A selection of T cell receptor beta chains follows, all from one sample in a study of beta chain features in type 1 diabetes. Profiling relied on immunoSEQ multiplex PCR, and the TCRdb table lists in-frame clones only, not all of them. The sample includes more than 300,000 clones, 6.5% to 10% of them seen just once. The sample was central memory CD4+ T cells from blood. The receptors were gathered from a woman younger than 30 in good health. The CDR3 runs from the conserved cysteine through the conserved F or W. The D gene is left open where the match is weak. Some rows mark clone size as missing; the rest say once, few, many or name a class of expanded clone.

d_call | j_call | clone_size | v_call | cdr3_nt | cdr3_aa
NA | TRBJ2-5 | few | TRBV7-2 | TGTGCCAGCAGCCCAACAGGAGAAGAGACCCAGTACTTC | CASSPTGEETQYF
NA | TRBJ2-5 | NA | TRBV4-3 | TGCGCCAGCAGCCAAGGTCTAACGAGGACGAAACAAGAGACCCAGTACTTC | CASSQGLTRTKQETQYF
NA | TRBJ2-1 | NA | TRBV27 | TGTGCCAGCAGTTGGCGGGGTTCGCATGAGCAGTTCTTC | CASSWRGSHEQFF
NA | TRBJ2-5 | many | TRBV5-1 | TGCGCCAGCAGCTTGTATGTGGGAGAGGCAGAGACCCAGTACTTC | CASSLYVGEAETQYF
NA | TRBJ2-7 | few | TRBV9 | TGTGCCAGCAGCGTAGCTGTGGGGGGATACGAGCAGTACTTC | CASSVAVGGYEQYF
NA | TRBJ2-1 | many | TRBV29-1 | TGCAGCGTTTGGGAATTGGGCAGTCTCGACAATGAGCAGTTCTTC | CSVWELGSLDNEQFF
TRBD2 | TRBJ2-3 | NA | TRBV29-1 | TGCAGCGCCGCGACTAGCGGGACCACAGATACGCAGTATTTT | CSAATSGTTDTQYF
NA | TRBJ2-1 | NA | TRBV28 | TGTGCCAGCAGCTCGGGGGTCTCCTACAATGAGCAGTTCTTC | CASSSGVSYNEQFF
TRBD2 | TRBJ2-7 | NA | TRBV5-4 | TGTGCCAGCAGCTTGAGTAATAGCGGGAGTATCAACGAGCAGTACTTC | CASSLSNSGSINEQYF
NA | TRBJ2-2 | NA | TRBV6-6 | TGTGCCTCGAGGGGGGAAGCCGGGGAGCTGTTTTTT | CASRGEAGELFF
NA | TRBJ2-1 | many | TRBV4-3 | TGCGCCAGCAGCCCGCACGTCAGGGGTGAGCAGTTCTTC | CASSPHVRGEQFF
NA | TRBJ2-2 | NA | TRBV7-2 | TGTGCCAGCAGCTCATTTGGGAGCACCGGGGAGCTGTTTTTT | CASSSFGSTGELFF
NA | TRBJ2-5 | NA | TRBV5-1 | TGCGCCAGCAGCTTACAGGAACCCCAAGAGACCCAGTACTTC | CASSLQEPQETQYF
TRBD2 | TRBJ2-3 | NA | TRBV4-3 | TGCGCCAGCAGCACGGGGGGTACAGATACGCAGTATTTT | CASSTGGTDTQYF
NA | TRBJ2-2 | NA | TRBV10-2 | TGCGCCAGCGGGAAAACAGGGACCACCGGGGAGCTGTTTTTT | CASGKTGTTGELFF
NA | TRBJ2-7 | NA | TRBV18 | TGTGCCAGCTCACCACTGGCTGAGACCTACGAGCAGTACTTC | CASSPLAETYEQYF
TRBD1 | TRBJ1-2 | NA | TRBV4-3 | TGCGCCAGCAGCCAAGAGACAAGGGGGCTCTACACCTTC | CASSQETRGLYTF
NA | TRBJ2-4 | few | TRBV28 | TGTGCCAGCAGTGGACGGACAATAGCCAAAAACATTCAGTACTTC | CASSGRTIAKNIQYF
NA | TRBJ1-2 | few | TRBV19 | TGTGCCAGTAGTATCGGCTATGGCTACACCTTC | CASSIGYGYTF
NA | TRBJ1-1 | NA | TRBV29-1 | TGCAGCGTTCTGCTAGGGGGGAGGATGGCTTTCTTT | CSVLLGGRMAFF
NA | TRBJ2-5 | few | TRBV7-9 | TGTGCCAGCAGCTTGAGGTCGGGGTACCAAGAGACCCAGTACTTC | CASSLRSGYQETQYF
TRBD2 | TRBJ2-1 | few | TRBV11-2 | TGTGCCAGCAGCCCCCGGGGACTAGCGGGAGCGGGATCCTACAATGAGCAGTTCTTC | CASSPRGLAGAGSYNEQFF
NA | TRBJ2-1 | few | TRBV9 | TGTGCCAGCAGCACGAGCCCCACAATTTACAATGAGCAGTTCTTC | CASSTSPTIYNEQFF
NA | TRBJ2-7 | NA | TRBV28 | TGTGCCAGCAGTTTCGATGGACTTGGCGAGCAGTACTTC | CASSFDGLGEQYF
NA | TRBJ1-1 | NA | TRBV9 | TGTGCCAGCAGCCTCAGAGAGGGTGTTGAAGCTTTCTTT | CASSLREGVEAFF